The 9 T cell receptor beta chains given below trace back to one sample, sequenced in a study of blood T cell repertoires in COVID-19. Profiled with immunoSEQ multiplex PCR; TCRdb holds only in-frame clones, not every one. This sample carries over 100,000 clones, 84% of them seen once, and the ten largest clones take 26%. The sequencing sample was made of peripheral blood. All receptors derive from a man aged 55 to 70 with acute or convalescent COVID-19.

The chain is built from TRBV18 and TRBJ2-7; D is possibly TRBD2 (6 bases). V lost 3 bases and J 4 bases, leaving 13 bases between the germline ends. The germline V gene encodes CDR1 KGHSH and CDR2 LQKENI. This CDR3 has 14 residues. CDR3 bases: TGTGCCAGCTCACCGCAGGGAGGTGTGTACGAGCAGTACTTC. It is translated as CASSPQGGVYEQYF.

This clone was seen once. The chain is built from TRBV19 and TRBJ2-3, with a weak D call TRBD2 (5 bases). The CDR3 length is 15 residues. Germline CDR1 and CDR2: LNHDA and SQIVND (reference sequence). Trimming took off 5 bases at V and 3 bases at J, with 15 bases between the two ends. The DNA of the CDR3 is TGTGCCAGTAGTGGCGGGTGGCGCCTAACAGATACGCAGTATTTT. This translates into CASSGGWRLTDTQYF.

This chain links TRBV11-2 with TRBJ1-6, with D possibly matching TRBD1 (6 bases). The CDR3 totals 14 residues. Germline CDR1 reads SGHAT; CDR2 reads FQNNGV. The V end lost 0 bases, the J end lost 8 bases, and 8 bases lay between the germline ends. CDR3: CASSLDRGYSPLHF. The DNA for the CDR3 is TGTGCCAGCAGCTTAGACAGGGGTTATTCACCCCTCCACTTT. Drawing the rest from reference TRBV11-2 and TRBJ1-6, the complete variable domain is EAGVAQSPRYKIIEKRQSVAFWCNPISGHATLYWYQQILGQGPKLLIQFQNNGVVDDSQLPKDRFSAERLKGVDSTLKIQPAKLEDSAVYLCASSLDRGYSPLHFGNGTRLTVT.

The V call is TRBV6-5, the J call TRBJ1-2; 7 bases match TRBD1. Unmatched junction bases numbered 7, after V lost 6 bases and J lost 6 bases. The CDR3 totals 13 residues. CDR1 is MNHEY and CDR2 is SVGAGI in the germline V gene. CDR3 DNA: TGTGCCAGCAGATCAGGGGGGCCTGATGGCTACACCTTC. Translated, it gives CASRSGGPDGYTF.

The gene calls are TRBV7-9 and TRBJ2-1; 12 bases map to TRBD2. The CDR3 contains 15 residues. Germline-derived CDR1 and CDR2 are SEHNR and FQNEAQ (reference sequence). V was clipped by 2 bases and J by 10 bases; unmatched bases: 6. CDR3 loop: CASSLRTSGTWEQFF. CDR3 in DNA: TGTGCCAGCAGCTTAAGGACTAGCGGGACCTGGGAGCAGTTCTTC.

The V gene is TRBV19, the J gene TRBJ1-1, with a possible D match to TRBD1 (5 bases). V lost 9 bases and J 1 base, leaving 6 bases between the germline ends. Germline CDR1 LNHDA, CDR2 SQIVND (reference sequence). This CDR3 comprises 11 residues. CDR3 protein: CASGGNTEAFF. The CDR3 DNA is TGTGCCAGCGGGGGGAACACTGAAGCTTTCTTT.

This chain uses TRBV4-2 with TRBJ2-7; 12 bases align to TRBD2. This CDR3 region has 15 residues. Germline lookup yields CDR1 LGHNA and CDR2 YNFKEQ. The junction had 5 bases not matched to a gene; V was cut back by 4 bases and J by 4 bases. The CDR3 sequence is CASSPMTSGRYEQYF. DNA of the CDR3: TGTGCCAGCAGCCCCATGACTAGCGGGAGATACGAGCAGTACTTC.

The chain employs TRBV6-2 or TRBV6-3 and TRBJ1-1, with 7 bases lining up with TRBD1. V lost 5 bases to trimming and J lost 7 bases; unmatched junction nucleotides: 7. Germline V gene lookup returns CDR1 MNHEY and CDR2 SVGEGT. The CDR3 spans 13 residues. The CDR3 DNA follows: TGTGCCAGCAGTAGCCGGGACAGCGATGAAGCTTTCTTT. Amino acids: CASSSRDSDEAFF.

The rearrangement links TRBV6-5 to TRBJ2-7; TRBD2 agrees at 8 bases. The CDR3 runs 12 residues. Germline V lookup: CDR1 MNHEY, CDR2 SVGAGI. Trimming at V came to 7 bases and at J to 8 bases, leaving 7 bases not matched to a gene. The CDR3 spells CASTKREYQQYF. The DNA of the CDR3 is TGTGCCAGCACGAAGCGGGAGTATCAGCAGTACTTC.